These 21 T cell receptor beta chains were sequenced from one sample in a study of T-cell memory formation after mild COVID-19. In TCRdb, the 5' RACE reads were re-called with MiXCR into one record per CDR3 protein. The sample has some 300,000 distinct CDR3 sequences, 20% to 25% seen once. Sequencing input: PBMCs or a T cell subset sorted from them (not recorded which). The source is a young man who had mild COVID-19 (a few samples of this study predate the infection). Cell type and time point are not known.

V usage is TRBV4-2 and J usage is TRBJ2-2; D is perhaps TRBD2 (5 bases). Trimming removed 1 base from V and 4 bases from J, with 10 bases in between. Germline CDR1 reads LGHNA; CDR2 reads YNFKEQ. The CDR3 spans 15 residues. The CDR3 DNA is TGTGCCAGCAGCCAAGGGGCTAGCCCCACCGGGGAGCTGTTTTTT. Its translation: CASSQGASPTGELFF.

This clonotype was found a few times. This rearrangement joins TRBV29-1 to TRBJ2-1; D is perhaps TRBD1 (6 bases). The germline gives CDR1 SQVTM, CDR2 ANQGSEA. Deletions cut 4 bases from V and 0 bases from J, with 16 bases between. The CDR3 extends over 16 amino acids. The CDR3 DNA is TGCAGCGTTGTCCCCAGGGGAGCCGACTCCTACAATGAGCAGTTCTTC. Encoded protein: CSVVPRGADSYNEQFF.

V gene TRBV7-2 combines with J gene TRBJ1-4, with D tentatively TRBD1 (6 bases). Germline V gene lookup returns CDR1 SGHTA and CDR2 FQGNSA. The CDR3 extends over 16 amino acids. The V and J ends lost 4 bases and 4 bases respectively, with 16 bases between them. CDR3 bases: TGTGCCAGCAGCTGGGGAGCCGCGGGACATAATGAAAAACTGTTTTTT. Its translation: CASSWGAAGHNEKLFF.

The V call is TRBV7-9, the J call TRBJ2-1, with 7 bases fitting TRBD2. In germline, CDR1 is SEHNR, CDR2 FQNEAQ (reference sequence). This CDR3 is 14 amino acids long. Trimming cost V 5 bases and J 7 bases; bases outside gene matches: 8. CDR3 sequence (DNA): TGTGCCAGCAGCACGGGGGGACCGGGAAATGAGCAGTTCTTC. The encoded protein is CASSTGGPGNEQFF. The full variable domain, its missing parts supplied by reference TRBV7-9 and TRBJ2-1, is DTGVSQNPRHKITKRGQNVTFRCDPISEHNRLYWYRQTLGQGPEFLTYFQNEAQLEKSRLLSDRFSAERPKGSFSTLEIQRTEQGDSAMYLCASSTGGPGNEQFFGPGTRLTVL.

This clonotype was picked up a small number of times. The genes are TRBV5-1 and TRBJ1-6, with 9 bases aligning to TRBD1. Losses at the gene ends were 4 bases for V and 9 bases for J; bases not matched to a gene: 5. Germline assignment: CDR1 SGHRS and CDR2 YFSETQ. The CDR3 totals 14 residues. The DNA for the CDR3 is TGCGCCAGCAGCGGGGGACAGGGAGGTTCACCCCTCCACTTT. It encodes CASSGGQGGSPLHF.

This clonotype was counted only a few times. The chain carries TRBV7-2 and TRBJ2-2; 8 positions agree with TRBD1. The CDR3 loop spans 13 amino acids. Germline V gives CDR1 SGHTA, CDR2 FQGNSA. With V trimmed by 9 bases and J by 6 bases, 6 bases remained unmatched. CDR3 protein: CASMGQVAGELFF. The CDR3 coding sequence is TGTGCCAGTATGGGACAGGTAGCCGGGGAGCTGTTTTTT.

The rearrangement joins TRBV7-3 to TRBJ2-1, with 7 bases identical to TRBD1. CDR1 is SGHTA, CDR2 FQGTGA, per germline. V was clipped by 8 bases and J by 7 bases; unmatched bases: 11. The CDR3 loop spans 14 amino acids. The CDR3 protein is CASAQWQGENEQFF. Written as DNA, the CDR3 is TGTGCCAGCGCCCAGTGGCAGGGGGAAAATGAGCAGTTCTTC.

V is TRBV12-3 or TRBV12-4 and J is TRBJ2-3, with D possibly TRBD2 on 5 matching bases. This CDR3 has 14 residues. Deletions cut 7 bases from V and 5 bases from J, with 16 bases between. Here the CDR3 DNA reads TGTGCCAGCAACTATGGCAGAGAGGGAGATACGCAGTATTTT. Translation: CASNYGREGDTQYF.

The V gene is TRBV7-9, the J gene TRBJ2-1, with 7 bases aligning to TRBD1. Unmatched junction bases numbered 13, after V lost 1 base and J lost 1 base. The CDR3 runs 19 residues. The germline V gene encodes CDR1 SEHNR and CDR2 FQNEAQ (reference sequence). CDR3 sequence (DNA): TGTGCCAGCAGCTTAGGGATCAGGGGGTGGAAACGGTCCTACAATGAGCAGTTCTTC. It is translated as CASSLGIRGWKRSYNEQFF.

The chain carries TRBV20-1 and TRBJ2-7; D might be TRBD1 (6 bases). The CDR3 runs to 15 residues. Trimming took 0 bases from V and 1 from J, leaving 13 bases between them. Germline lookup yields CDR1 DFQATT and CDR2 SNEGSKA (reference sequence). CDR3 in amino acids: CSARDLGDISYEQYF. The CDR3 DNA follows: TGCAGTGCTAGAGATCTGGGGGACATTTCCTACGAGCAGTACTTC.

The chain links TRBV4-1 to TRBJ2-6; 8 bases line up with TRBD1. Unmatched junction bases numbered 13, after V lost 6 bases and J lost 0 bases. The V gene's germline CDR1 is MGHRA and CDR2 YSYEKL. This CDR3 spans 19 amino acids. CDR3 nucleotide sequence: TGCGCCAGCAGACCTCCGGGACAGGCCTCTTCCTCTGGGGCCAACGTCCTGACTTTC. Its translation is CASRPPGQASSSGANVLTF.

V is TRBV6-5 and J is TRBJ1-4; no clear D gene. With 4 bases removed from V and 6 bases from J, the gap between germline ends came to 12 bases. This CDR3 comprises 14 residues. The germline gives CDR1 MNHEY, CDR2 SVGAGI. The CDR3 DNA sequence: TGTGCCAGCAGTTTGGAACGGACCCATGAAAAACTGTTTTTT. This gives the protein CASSLERTHEKLFF.

The CDR3 DNA follows: TGCAGCGCCCGGGGCAGGGTCGCTGAAGCTTTCTTT. Translated, it gives CSARGRVAEAFF. This chain uses TRBV29-1 with TRBJ1-1; tentative D call: TRBD1 (5 bases). This CDR3 has 12 amino acids. V lost 7 bases to trimming and J lost 6 bases, with 15 bases between them. Germline-derived CDR1 and CDR2 are SQVTM and ANQGSEA.

This clonotype was picked up many times. The genes are TRBV7-2 and TRBJ2-7; TRBD1 matches 7 bases. V was clipped by 5 bases and J by 4 bases; unmatched bases: 11. The germline gives CDR1 SGHTA, CDR2 FQGNSA. The CDR3 consists of 15 residues. The DNA of the CDR3 is TGTGCCAGCAGCCCCGGGGCGGACAGGCGTTACGAGCAGTACTTC. Translating gives CASSPGADRRYEQYF.

J is TRBJ1-1 and V is TRBV28; maybe TRBD1 (6 bases). Germline V gives CDR1 MDHEN, CDR2 SYDVKM. Trimming removed 4 bases from V and 1 base from J, with 16 bases in between. The CDR3 sequence is 16 residues long. The CDR3 DNA follows: TGTGCCAGCAGTTCCCTGACAGGAGTTAAGAACACTGAAGCTTTCTTT. This codes for CASSSLTGVKNTEAFF.

The V call is TRBV5-1, the J call TRBJ1-6, with D maybe TRBD1 (5 bases). The germline V gene encodes CDR1 SGHRS and CDR2 YFSETQ. The CDR3 consists of 13 residues. V lost 4 bases, J lost 10 bases, and 12 bases lay in between. CDR3 region: CASSLGVESPLHF. CDR3 nucleotides: TGCGCCAGCAGCCTGGGGGTTGAATCACCCCTCCACTTT.

V usage is TRBV5-1 and J usage is TRBJ1-2, with D possibly matching TRBD1 (5 bases). Deletions cut 7 bases from V and 1 base from J, with 17 bases between. The CDR3 has 15 residues. Germline V gene sequence: CDR1 SGHRS, CDR2 YFSETQ. The CDR3 is CASLRDGQFNYGYTF. The CDR3 nucleotides are TGCGCCAGCCTCCGGGACGGACAATTTAACTATGGCTACACCTTC.

The chain recombines TRBV7-3 with TRBJ2-3; D is perhaps TRBD2 (6 bases). This CDR3 is built from 12 residues. The germline CDR1 and CDR2 sequences are SGHTA and FQGTGA. The V gene lost 8 bases and the J gene lost 5 bases, with 11 bases spanning the gap. The CDR3 protein is CASGGYGDTQYF. Here the CDR3 DNA reads TGTGCCAGCGGGGGGTACGGAGATACGCAGTATTTT.

This clonotype showed up just a few times. The chain uses TRBV6-5 and TRBJ1-1, with 7 bases identical to TRBD1. Germline-derived CDR1 and CDR2 are MNHEY and SVGAGI. CDR3 size: 14 residues. Trimming took 1 base from V and 4 from J; bases not matched to a gene: 3. The CDR3 region is CASSYWAGGTEAFF. The CDR3 bases are TGTGCCAGCAGTTACTGGGCAGGGGGCACTGAAGCTTTCTTT.

This rearrangement joins TRBV5-1 to TRBJ2-7; D not certain. The germline V gene encodes CDR1 SGHRS and CDR2 YFSETQ. The CDR3 is 14 amino acids. V dropped 3 bases and J dropped 2 bases, with 12 bases sitting between them. The CDR3 DNA reads TGCGCCAGCAGCTGGACGACTGGACCCTACGAGCAGTACTTC. Its protein is CASSWTTGPYEQYF.

V usage is TRBV5-1 and J usage is TRBJ2-7, with D perhaps being TRBD1 or TRBD2 (5 bases each). Germline V lookup: CDR1 SGHRS, CDR2 YFSETQ. V was trimmed by 0 bases and J by 6 bases, leaving 13 bases between them. This CDR3 has 14 amino acids. The CDR3 sequence: CASSLVPGASEQYF. CDR3 in DNA: TGCGCCAGCAGCTTGGTTCCCGGGGCTAGCGAGCAGTACTTC.